The clone carrying this TCR beta chain was found a few times. Its antigen remains unknown. This sample is part of a study of post-analysis software for immune sequencing data. Study-level points and caveats: There were roughly 5 TRBV segments more frequent in patients than controls, and TRBV5-6, TRBV5-1 and TRBV20-1 were among them.

Sequencing libraries made from TCR beta cDNA carried unique molecular identifiers. One entry per CDR3 protein results from TCRdb running MiXCR on the PCR reads. The sample lists about 400,000 distinct CDR3 sequences, about a third occurring once. V was pared by 2 bases and J by 3 bases, with 8 bases between. The germline CDR1 and CDR2 sequences are WSHSY and SAAADI. This CDR3 is 13 amino acids long. This chain joins TRBV10-2 and TRBJ2-7, with D uncertain. Sequencing used blood. This sequence was found in a girl under 18 with multiple sclerosis. The CDR3 here is CASSENDLYEQYF. CDR3 sequence (DNA): TGCGCCAGCAGTGAGAACGACCTCTACGAGCAGTACTTC.